This T cell receptor (beta chain) comes out of a study of T cell changes during pregnancy in multiple sclerosis (dated by TCRdb to about 2019). For context, the study as a whole: The study looked at changes in the T cell repertoire across pregnancy in women with multiple sclerosis.

V is cut back by 5 bases and J by 0 bases, with 6 bases in the junction unmatched. Looking up the germline V gene (reference sequence) yields CDR1 MNHNY and CDR2 SVGAGI. Including cysteine and phenylalanine, the CDR3 has 16 amino acids. The entry retains the CDR3 DNA only, 48 bases that are in frame from base 1. Remarks on this clone: The antigen this receptor binds is unknown. No base quality values were provided; no much bigger clone lies one nucleotide off.

Library construction relied on the immunoSEQ multiplex PCR assay. This is the immuneACCESS table as TCRdb keeps it, with only in-frame sequences that have V and J called. A part of the clones is gone; compared with another copy, unresolved V genes explain less than half, and the rest is unexplained. Present in this sample are some 130,000 clones, less than 97% of which were seen just once. Around 0.4% of the sample rests with the top ten. The sequences come from peripheral blood, collected after pregnancy. The chain is encoded by TRBV6-6 joined to TRBJ2-1, and 8 junction bases match TRBD2. The receptor was isolated from a female donor with multiple sclerosis, enrolled in a pregnancy study. The CDR3 reads as follows: CASSPGGGSSYNEQFF. The base sequence is TGTGCCAGCAGTCCGGGGGGGGGAAGCTCCTACAATGAGCAGTTCTTC.